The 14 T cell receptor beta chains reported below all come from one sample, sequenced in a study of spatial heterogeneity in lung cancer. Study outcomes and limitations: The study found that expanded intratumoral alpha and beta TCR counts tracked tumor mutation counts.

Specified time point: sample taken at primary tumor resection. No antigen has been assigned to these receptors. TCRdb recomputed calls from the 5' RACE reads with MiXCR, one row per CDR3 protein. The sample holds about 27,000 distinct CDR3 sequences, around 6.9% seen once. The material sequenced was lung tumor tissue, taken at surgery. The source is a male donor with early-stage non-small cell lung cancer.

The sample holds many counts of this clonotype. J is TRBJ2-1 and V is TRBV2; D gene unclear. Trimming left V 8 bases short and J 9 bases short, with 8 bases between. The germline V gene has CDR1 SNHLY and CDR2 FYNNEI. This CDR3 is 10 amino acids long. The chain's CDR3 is CASGPLEQFF. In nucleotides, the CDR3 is TGTGCCAGCGGGCCCCTTGAGCAGTTCTTC.

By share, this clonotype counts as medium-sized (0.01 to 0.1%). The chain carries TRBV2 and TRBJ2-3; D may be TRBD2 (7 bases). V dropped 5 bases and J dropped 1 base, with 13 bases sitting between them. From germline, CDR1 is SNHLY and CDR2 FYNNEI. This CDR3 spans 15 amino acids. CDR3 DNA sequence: TGTGCCAGCAGTCCCCGGGGGGCCGGCACAGATACGCAGTATTTT. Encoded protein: CASSPRGAGTDTQYF.

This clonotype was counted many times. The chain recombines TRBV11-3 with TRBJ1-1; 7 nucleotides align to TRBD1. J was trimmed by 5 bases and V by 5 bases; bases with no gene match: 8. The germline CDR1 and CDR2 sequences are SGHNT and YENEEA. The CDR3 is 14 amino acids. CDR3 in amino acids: CASSVTGDQTEAFF. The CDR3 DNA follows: TGTGCCAGCAGCGTTACAGGGGATCAAACTGAAGCTTTCTTT.

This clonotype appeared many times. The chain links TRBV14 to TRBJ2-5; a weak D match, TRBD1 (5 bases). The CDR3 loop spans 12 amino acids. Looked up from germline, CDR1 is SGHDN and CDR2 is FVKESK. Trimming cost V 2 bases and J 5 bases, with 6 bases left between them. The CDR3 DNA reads TGTGCCAGCAGCCAAAACAGGGAGACCCAGTACTTC. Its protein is CASSQNRETQYF.

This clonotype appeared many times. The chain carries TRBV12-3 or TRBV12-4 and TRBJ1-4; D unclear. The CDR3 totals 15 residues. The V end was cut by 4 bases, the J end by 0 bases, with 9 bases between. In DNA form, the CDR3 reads TGTGCCAGCAGTTCCCTCTTTGCAACTAATGAAAAACTGTTTTTT. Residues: CASSSLFATNEKLFF.

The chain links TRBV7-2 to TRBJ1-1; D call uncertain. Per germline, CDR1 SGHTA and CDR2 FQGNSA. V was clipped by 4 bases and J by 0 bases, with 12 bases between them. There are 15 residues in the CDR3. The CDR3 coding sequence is TGTGCCAGCAGCTCCCTGGGCCAGATGAACACTGAAGCTTTCTTT. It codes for CASSSLGQMNTEAFF. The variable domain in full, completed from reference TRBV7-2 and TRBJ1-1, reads GAGVSQSPSNKVTEKGKDVELRCDPISGHTALYWYRQSLGQGLEFLIYFQGNSAPDKSGLPSDRFSAERTGGSVSTLTIQRTQQEDSAVYLCASSSLGQMNTEAFFGQGTRLTVV.

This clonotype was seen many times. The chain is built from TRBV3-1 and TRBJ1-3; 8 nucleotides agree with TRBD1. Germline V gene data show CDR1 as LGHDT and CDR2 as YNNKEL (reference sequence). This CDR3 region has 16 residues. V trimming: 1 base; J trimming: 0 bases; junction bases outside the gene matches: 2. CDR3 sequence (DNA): TGTGCCAGCAGCCAAGCACAGGGGGTCTCTGGAAACACCATATATTTT. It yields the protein CASSQAQGVSGNTIYF. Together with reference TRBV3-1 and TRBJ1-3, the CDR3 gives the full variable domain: DTAVSQTPKYLVTQMGNDKSIKCEQNLGHDTMYWYKQDSKKFLKIMFSYNNKELIINETVPNRFSPKSPDKAHLNLHINSLELGDSAVYFCASSQAQGVSGNTIYFGEGSWLTVV.

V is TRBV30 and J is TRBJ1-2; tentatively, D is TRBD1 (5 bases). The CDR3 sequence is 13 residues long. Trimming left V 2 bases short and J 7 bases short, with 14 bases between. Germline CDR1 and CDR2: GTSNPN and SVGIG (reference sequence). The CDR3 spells CAWSKPSGGGYTF. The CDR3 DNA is TGTGCCTGGAGTAAGCCGTCCGGGGGTGGCTACACCTTC.

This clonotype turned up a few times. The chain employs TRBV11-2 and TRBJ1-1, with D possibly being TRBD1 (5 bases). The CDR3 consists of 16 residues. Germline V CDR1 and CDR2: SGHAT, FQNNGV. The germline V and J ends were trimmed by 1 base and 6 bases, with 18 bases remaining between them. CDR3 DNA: TGTGCCAGCAGCTTAGTACCGGGGCGCGTTTCCTCTGAAGCTTTCTTT. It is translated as CASSLVPGRVSSEAFF.

This CDR3 is CASSQVPIESPLHF. The CDR3 DNA is TGTGCCAGCAGCCAAGTTCCTATTGAATCACCCCTCCACTTT. The V gene is TRBV3-1, the J gene TRBJ1-6; no definite D call. The V end was cut by 1 base, the J end by 10 bases, with 11 bases between. Germline values: CDR1 LGHDT, CDR2 YNNKEL (reference sequence). The CDR3 runs 14 residues.

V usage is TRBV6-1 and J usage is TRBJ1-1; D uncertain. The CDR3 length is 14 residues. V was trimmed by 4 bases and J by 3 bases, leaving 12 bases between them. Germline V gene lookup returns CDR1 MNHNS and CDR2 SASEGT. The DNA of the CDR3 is TGTGCCAGCAGTGTCGAGGGTTGGGACACTGAAGCTTTCTTT. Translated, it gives CASSVEGWDTEAFF.

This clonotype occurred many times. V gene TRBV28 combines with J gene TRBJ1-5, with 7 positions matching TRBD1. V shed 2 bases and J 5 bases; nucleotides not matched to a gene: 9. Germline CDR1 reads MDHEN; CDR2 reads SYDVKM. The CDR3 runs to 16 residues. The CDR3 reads CASSLADRAGDQPQHF. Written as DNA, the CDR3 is TGTGCCAGCAGTTTAGCCGACAGGGCAGGGGATCAGCCCCAGCATTTT.

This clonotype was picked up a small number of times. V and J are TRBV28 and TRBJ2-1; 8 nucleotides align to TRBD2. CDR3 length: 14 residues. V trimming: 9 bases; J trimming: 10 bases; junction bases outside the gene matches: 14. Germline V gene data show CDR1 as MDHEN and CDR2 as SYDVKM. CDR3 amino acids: CASKSGSGAREQFF. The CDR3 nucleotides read TGTGCCAGTAAATCCGGTAGCGGGGCAAGGGAGCAGTTCTTC. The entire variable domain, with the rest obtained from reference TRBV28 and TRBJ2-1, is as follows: DVKVTQSSRYLVKRTGEKVFLECVQDMDHENMFWYRQDPGLGLRLIYFSYDVKMKEKGDIPEGYSVSREKKERFSLILESASTNQTSMYLCASKSGSGAREQFFGPGTRLTVL.

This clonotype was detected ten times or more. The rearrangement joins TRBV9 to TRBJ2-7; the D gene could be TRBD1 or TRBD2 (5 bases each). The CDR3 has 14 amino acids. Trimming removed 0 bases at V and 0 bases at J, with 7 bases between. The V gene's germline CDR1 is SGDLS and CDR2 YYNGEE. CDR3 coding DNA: TGTGCCAGCAGCGTAGATGGGGGCTCCTACGAGCAGTACTTC. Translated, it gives CASSVDGGSYEQYF. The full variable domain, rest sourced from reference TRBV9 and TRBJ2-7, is DSGVTQTPKHLITATGQRVTLRCSPRSGDLSVYWYQQSLDQGLQFLIQYYNGEERAKGNILERFSAQQFPDLHSELNLSSLELGDSALYFCASSVDGGSYEQYFGPGTRLTVT.